This TCR beta chain was observed in a study of control samples from healthy donors and cancer patients. Sequencing used immunoSEQ multiplex PCR; TCRdb keeps in-frame clones, though not all of them. The sample has about 140,000 clones; approximately 94% are singletons. The V end lost 5 bases, the J end lost 0 bases, and 8 bases lay between the germline ends. CDR1 MNHEY and CDR2 SVGAGI come from the germline V gene. CDR3 length: 13 residues. The J gene is TRBJ2-7, the V gene TRBV6-5; the D is unclear. Input material: blood. The source is a man aged 35-49 years in good health. CDR3 nucleotides: TGTGCCAGCAGTCAGACACTCTCCTACGAGCAGTACTTC. Encoded protein: CASSQTLSYEQYF.